The subject of this entry is one T cell receptor beta chain. The antigen is unknown. The data were taken from a study of cytomegalovirus exposure and HLA in healthy donors. Study-level results: Clusters of TCRs from the first cohort tended to co-occur in the approximately 130 validation repertoires (as a later analysis found). In vitro work confirmed that a few CMV-associated chains recognize CMV antigens. Reportedly, cytomegalovirus status was diagnosed with high sensitivity and specificity. Cytomegalovirus-associated TCR beta chains were listed, numbering around 150.

CDR1 and CDR2 (germline): SQVTM, ANQGSEA. Unmatched junction bases numbered 6, after V lost 7 bases and J lost 5 bases. This CDR3 region has 14 residues. TCRdb keeps only in-frame clones here, not all; method: immunoSEQ multiplex PCR. Seen here are 190,000 or so clones, approximately 83% observed once, and the top ten hold about 2.8%. Sequenced input: PBMCs. The V and J genes are TRBV29-1 and TRBJ2-2; TRBD2 agrees at 11 bases. This TCR derives from a woman younger than 30 in good health and CMV-seropositive. The CDR3 here is CSALTSGVTGELFF. The CDR3 DNA follows: TGCAGCGCCCTGACTAGCGGGGTAACCGGGGAGCTGTTTTTT.